This T cell receptor (beta chain) was recorded in a study of T cells in women clearing cervical HPV infection. Overall study context: Controls' single incident HPV16 infection cleared within 12 months without precancer. With HLA typing for only a few women, HLA confounding remains possible. Case blood was drawn when the lesion was first found; control blood after infection became undetectable. Points from the study as a whole: Repertoire richness, not evenness, was significantly elevated in CIN3+ cases versus controls.

Method: immunoSEQ multiplex PCR; TCRdb's copy keeps in-frame clones and lacks some. Recorded for this sample: under 30,000 clones. Germline loops: CDR1 KGHSH, CDR2 LQKENI. V was clipped by 2 bases and J by 6 bases, with 14 bases between them. The CDR3 runs 16 residues. A word on this clone: Antigen: not known. Read coverage stops 3 residues before the CDR3 terminus; the germline J gene supplies the remainder.

This TCR came from a woman between 18 and 69 years old with a cervical HPV16 infection that either progressed to CIN3+ or cleared (not recorded which). Material for sequencing was blood buffy coat. The chain uses TRBV18 and TRBJ1-6, with D possibly matching TRBD1 (5 bases). CDR3 DNA (partial): TGTGCCAGCTCACCAGGTGGGGGGGACGTTAATTCACCC. Its translation: CASSPGGGDVNSP. The entire CDR3 is CASSPGGGDVNSPLHF. Combining the CDR3 with reference TRBV18 and TRBJ1-6 gives the whole variable domain NAGVMQNPRHLVRRRGQEARLRCSPMKGHSHVYWYRQLPEEGLKFMVYLQKENIIDESGMPKERFSAEFPKEGPSILRIQQVVRGDSAAYFCASSPGGGDVNSPLHFGNGTRLTVT.